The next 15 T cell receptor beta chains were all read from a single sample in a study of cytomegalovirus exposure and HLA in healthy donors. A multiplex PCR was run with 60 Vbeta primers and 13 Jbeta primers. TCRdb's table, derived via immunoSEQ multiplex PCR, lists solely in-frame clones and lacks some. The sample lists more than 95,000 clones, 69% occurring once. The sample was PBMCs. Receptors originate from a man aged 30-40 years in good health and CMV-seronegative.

CDR3: CASSRTGGGGEKLFF. CDR3 DNA sequence: TGTGCCAGCAGTCGAACGGGGGGCGGGGGTGAAAAACTGTTTTTT. The chain has TRBV9 and TRBJ1-4; D may be TRBD1 (6 bases). This CDR3 is 15 amino acids long. V was shortened by 5 bases and J by 7 bases, with 18 bases between the two germline ends. The germline V gene has CDR1 SGDLS and CDR2 YYNGEE.

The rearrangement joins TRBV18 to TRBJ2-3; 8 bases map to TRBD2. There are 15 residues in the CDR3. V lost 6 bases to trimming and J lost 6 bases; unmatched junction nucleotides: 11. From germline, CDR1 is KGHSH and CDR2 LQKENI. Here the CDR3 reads CASSLLAGKDDTQYF. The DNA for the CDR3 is TGTGCCAGCTCGCTGTTAGCGGGAAAGGATGATACGCAGTATTTT.

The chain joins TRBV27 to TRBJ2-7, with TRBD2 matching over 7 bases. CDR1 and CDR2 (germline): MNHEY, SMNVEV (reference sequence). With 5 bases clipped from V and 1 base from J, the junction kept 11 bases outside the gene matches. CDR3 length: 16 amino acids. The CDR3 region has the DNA TGTGCCAGCAGTCCCCATCTGGGCGGGGGATCCTACGAGCAGTACTTC. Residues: CASSPHLGGGSYEQYF.

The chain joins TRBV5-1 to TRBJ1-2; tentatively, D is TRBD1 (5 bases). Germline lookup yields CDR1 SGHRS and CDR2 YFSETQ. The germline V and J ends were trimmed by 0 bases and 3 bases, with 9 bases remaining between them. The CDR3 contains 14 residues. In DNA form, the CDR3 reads TGCGCCAGCAGCTTGGCAGGGAGGGACTATGGCTACACCTTC. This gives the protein CASSLAGRDYGYTF. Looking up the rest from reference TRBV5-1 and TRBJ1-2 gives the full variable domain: KAGVTQTPRYLIKTRGQQVTLSCSPISGHRSVSWYQQTPGQGLQFLFEYFSETQRNKGNFPGRFSGRQFSNSRSEMNVSTLELGDSALYLCASSLAGRDYGYTFGSGTRLTVV.

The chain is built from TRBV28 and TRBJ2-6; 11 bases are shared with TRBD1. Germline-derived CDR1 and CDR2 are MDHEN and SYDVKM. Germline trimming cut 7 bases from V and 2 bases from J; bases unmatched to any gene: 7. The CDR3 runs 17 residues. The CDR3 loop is CASNEGQGATGANVLTF. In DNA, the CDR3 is TGTGCCAGCAATGAAGGACAGGGGGCAACTGGGGCCAACGTCCTGACTTTC. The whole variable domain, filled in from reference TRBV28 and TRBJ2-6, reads DVKVTQSSRYLVKRTGEKVFLECVQDMDHENMFWYRQDPGLGLRLIYFSYDVKMKEKGDIPEGYSVSREKKERFSLILESASTNQTSMYLCASNEGQGATGANVLTFGAGSRLTVL.

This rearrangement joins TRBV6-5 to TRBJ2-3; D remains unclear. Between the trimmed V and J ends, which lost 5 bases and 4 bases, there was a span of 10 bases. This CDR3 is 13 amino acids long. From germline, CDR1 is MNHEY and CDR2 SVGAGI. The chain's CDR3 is CASSLPRADTQYF. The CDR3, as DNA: TGTGCCAGCAGTCTACCCCGGGCAGATACGCAGTATTTT.

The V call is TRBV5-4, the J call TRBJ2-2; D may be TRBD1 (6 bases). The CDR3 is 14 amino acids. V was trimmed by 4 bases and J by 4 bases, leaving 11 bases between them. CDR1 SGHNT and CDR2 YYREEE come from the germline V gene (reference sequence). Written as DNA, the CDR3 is TGTGCCAGCAGCGAAGGGGGTGGCACCGGGGAGCTGTTTTTT. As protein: CASSEGGGTGELFF. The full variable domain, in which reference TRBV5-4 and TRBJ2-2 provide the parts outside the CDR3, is ETGVTQSPTHLIKTRGQQVTLRCSSQSGHNTVSWYQQALGQGPQFIFQYYREEENGRGNFPPRFSGLQFPNYSSELNVNALELDDSALYLCASSEGGGTGELFFGEGSRLTVL.

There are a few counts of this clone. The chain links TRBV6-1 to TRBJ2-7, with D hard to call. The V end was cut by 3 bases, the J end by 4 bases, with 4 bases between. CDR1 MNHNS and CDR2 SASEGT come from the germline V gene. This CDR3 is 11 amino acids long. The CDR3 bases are TGTGCCAGCAGTGAGTATTACGAGCAGTACTTC. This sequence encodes CASSEYYEQYF.

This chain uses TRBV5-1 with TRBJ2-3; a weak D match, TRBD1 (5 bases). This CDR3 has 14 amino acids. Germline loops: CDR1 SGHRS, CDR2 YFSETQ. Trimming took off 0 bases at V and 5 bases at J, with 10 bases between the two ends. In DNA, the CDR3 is TGCGCCAGCAGCTTGGCGGACACCGGAGATACGCAGTATTTT. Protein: CASSLADTGDTQYF.

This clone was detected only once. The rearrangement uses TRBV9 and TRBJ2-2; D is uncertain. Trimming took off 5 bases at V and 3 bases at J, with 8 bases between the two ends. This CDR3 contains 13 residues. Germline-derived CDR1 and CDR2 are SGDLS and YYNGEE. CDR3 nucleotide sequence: TGTGCCAGCAGTATGACTCACACCGGGGAGCTGTTTTTT. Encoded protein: CASSMTHTGELFF.

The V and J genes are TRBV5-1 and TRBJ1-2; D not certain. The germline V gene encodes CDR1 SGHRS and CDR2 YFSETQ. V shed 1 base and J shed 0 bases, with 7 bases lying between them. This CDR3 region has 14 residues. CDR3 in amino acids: CASSLHGSNYGYTF. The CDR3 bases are TGCGCCAGCAGCTTGCATGGCTCTAACTATGGCTACACCTTC.

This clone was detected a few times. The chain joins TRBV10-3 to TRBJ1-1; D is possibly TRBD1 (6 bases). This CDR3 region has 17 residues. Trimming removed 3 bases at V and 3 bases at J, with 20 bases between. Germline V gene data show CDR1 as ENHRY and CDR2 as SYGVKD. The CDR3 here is CAISEKGRGFIDTEAFF. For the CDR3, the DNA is TGTGCCATCAGTGAAAAAGGCAGGGGTTTTATCGACACTGAAGCTTTCTTT.

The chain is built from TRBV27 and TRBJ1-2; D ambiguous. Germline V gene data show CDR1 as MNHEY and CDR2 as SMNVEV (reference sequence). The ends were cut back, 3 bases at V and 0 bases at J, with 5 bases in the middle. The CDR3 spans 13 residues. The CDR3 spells CASSFNTNYGYTF. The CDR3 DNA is TGTGCCAGCAGTTTTAACACTAACTATGGCTACACCTTC.

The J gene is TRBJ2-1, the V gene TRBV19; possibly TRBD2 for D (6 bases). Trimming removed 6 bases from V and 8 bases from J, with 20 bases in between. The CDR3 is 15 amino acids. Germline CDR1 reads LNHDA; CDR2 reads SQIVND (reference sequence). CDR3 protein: CASRPTSRARYEQFF. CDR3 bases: TGTGCCAGTAGACCAACTAGCAGAGCACGCTATGAGCAGTTCTTC.

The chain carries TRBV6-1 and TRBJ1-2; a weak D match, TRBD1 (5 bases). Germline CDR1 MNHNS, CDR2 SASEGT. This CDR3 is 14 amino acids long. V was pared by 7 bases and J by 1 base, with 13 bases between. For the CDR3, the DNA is TGTGCCAGCAAAATTGCAGGGATTAACTATGGCTACACCTTC. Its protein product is CASKIAGINYGYTF.